The 24 T cell receptor beta chains given below trace back to one sample, sequenced in a study of blood T cell repertoires in COVID-19. Repertoires were generated with immunoSEQ multiplex PCR, while TCRdb's copy carries only in-frame clones and drops some. The table records some 170,000 clones, roughly 87% of them present only once. The sample taken for sequencing was PBMCs or T cells enriched from blood (not recorded which). Source of these receptors: a human donor with acute COVID-19. The donor label of this sample is uncertain.

V usage is TRBV20-1 and J usage is TRBJ2-6, with 10 bases identical to TRBD2. CDR3 length: 18 amino acids. V trimming: 3 bases; J trimming: 2 bases; junction bases outside the gene matches: 10. CDR1 and CDR2 from the germline V gene are DFQATT and SNEGSKA (reference sequence). DNA for the CDR3: TGCAGTGCTAGTCTAGCGGGGGTTGGTTTGGCTGGGGCCAACGTCCTGACTTTC. It translates to CSASLAGVGLAGANVLTF.

The chain has TRBV5-1 and TRBJ2-1; 9 bases align to TRBD2. Germline V lookup: CDR1 SGHRS, CDR2 YFSETQ. CDR3 length: 15 amino acids. V lost 5 bases and J lost 8; bases outside the gene matches: 11. This CDR3 is CASSTAAGGPYEQFF. Written as DNA, the CDR3 is TGCGCCAGCAGTACCGCCGCGGGGGGGCCCTATGAGCAGTTCTTC.

The J gene is TRBJ1-3, the V gene TRBV10-3, with 10 nucleotides matching TRBD1. Looked up from germline, CDR1 is ENHRY and CDR2 is SYGVKD. This CDR3 spans 16 amino acids. V gave up 7 bases and J gave up 4 bases; unmatched junction bases: 10. The chain's CDR3 is CAIIPGQGNAGNTIYF. CDR3 in DNA: TGTGCCATCATCCCGGGACAGGGGAACGCAGGAAACACCATATATTTT.

The gene calls are TRBV19 and TRBJ2-7; possibly TRBD1 for D (6 bases). CDR3 length equals 13 residues. Germline-derived CDR1 and CDR2 are LNHDA and SQIVND (reference sequence). V was clipped by 8 bases and J by 1 base, with 12 bases between them. The CDR3 region has the DNA TGTGCCAGTGGCAGGGGAAATTCCTACGAGCAGTACTTC. Its protein product is CASGRGNSYEQYF. The full variable domain, its missing parts supplied by reference TRBV19 and TRBJ2-7, is DGGITQSPKYLFRKEGQNVTLSCEQNLNHDAMYWYRQDPGQGLRLIYYSQIVNDFQKGDIAEGYSVSREKKESFPLTVTSAQKNPTAFYLCASGRGNSYEQYFGPGTRLTVT.

The chain joins TRBV25-1 to TRBJ2-7; no definite D call. V lost 3 bases, J lost 0 bases, and 15 bases lay in between. This CDR3 comprises 16 residues. Germline CDR1 is MGHDK and CDR2 is SYGVNS. CDR3 nucleotides: TGTGCCAGCAGTGAGTTGGAGAAAGGCAGCTCCTACGAGCAGTACTTC. Translation: CASSELEKGSSYEQYF.

The chain links TRBV24-1 to TRBJ1-6; D ambiguous. This CDR3 is 14 amino acids long. The germline V and J ends were trimmed by 4 bases and 10 bases, with 13 bases remaining between them. The V gene's germline CDR1 is KGHDR and CDR2 SFDVKD. CDR3 coding DNA: TGTGCCACCAGTGAACGGGCTCGGGGATCACCCCTCCACTTT. This translates into CATSERARGSPLHF.

The chain is built from TRBV6-2 or TRBV6-3 and TRBJ1-5, with TRBD1 matching 11 bases. Germline CDR1 reads MNHEY; CDR2 reads SVGEGT. The V and J ends lost 5 bases and 4 bases, in that order; junction bases with no gene match: 16. CDR3 size: 19 residues. The CDR3 bases are TGTGCCAGCAGTCTAACAGTAGTTGGACAGGGGGCGCAGAATCAGCCCCAGCATTTT. It yields the protein CASSLTVVGQGAQNQPQHF.

V gene TRBV6-2 or TRBV6-3 combines with J gene TRBJ2-3, with TRBD2 matching over 13 bases. CDR3 size: 15 residues. Per germline, CDR1 MNHEY and CDR2 SVGEGT. With 5 bases clipped from V and 3 bases from J, the junction kept 2 bases outside the gene matches. CDR3 coding DNA: TGTGCCAGCAGTCGGACTAGCGGGGGAACAGATACGCAGTATTTT. Protein: CASSRTSGGTDTQYF.

The chain recombines TRBV5-1 with TRBJ1-2, with 8 bases fitting TRBD1. V was clipped by 2 bases and J by 1 base; unmatched bases: 7. The CDR3 is 16 amino acids. Germline lookup yields CDR1 SGHRS and CDR2 YFSETQ. This CDR3 reads CASSFGQGGINYGYTF. The DNA for the CDR3 is TGCGCCAGCAGCTTTGGACAGGGTGGGATTAACTATGGCTACACCTTC.

The chain combines TRBV18 with TRBJ2-7, with 8 bases that match TRBD1. Germline CDR1 reads KGHSH; CDR2 reads LQKENI. This CDR3 is built from 14 residues. V shed 3 bases, J shed 3 bases, and the junction held 4 bases outside the gene matches. CDR3 nucleotides: TGTGCCAGCTCACCCCGGGACAGGTACTACGAGCAGTACTTC. It codes for CASSPRDRYYEQYF.

V and J are TRBV2 and TRBJ2-3; D unclear. This CDR3 has 13 amino acids. Germline V gene data show CDR1 as SNHLY and CDR2 as FYNNEI. Trimming pared 6 bases from V and 0 bases from J, leaving 7 bases between. CDR3 in amino acids: CASSALSTDTQYF. CDR3 in DNA: TGTGCCAGCAGCGCGCTTAGCACAGATACGCAGTATTTT.

The chain carries TRBV5-1 and TRBJ2-1, with 10 bases that match TRBD2. Germline values: CDR1 SGHRS, CDR2 YFSETQ. The trim removed 1 base at V and 1 base at J, leaving 5 bases unmatched. The CDR3 extends over 17 amino acids. The CDR3 region has the DNA TGCGCCAGCAGCTTGCAGGGTAGCGGGGGGTCCTACAATGAGCAGTTCTTC. As protein: CASSLQGSGGSYNEQFF. Using reference TRBV5-1 and TRBJ2-1 for the parts outside the CDR3, the full variable domain is KAGVTQTPRYLIKTRGQQVTLSCSPISGHRSVSWYQQTPGQGLQFLFEYFSETQRNKGNFPGRFSGRQFSNSRSEMNVSTLELGDSALYLCASSLQGSGGSYNEQFFGPGTRLTVL.

The V gene is TRBV3-1 (or the pseudogene TRBV3-2), the J gene TRBJ1-5; TRBD1 might be the D (5 bases). The CDR3 length is 13 residues. Trimming pared 11 bases from V and 1 base from J, leaving 12 bases between. From germline, CDR1 is LGHDT and CDR2 YNNKEL (reference sequence). This chain's CDR3 is CADRRTSNQPQHF. The CDR3 DNA sequence: TGTGCCGACAGACGAACGAGCAATCAGCCCCAGCATTTT.

The gene calls are TRBV7-6 and TRBJ2-1; 11 bases align to TRBD2. J gave up 1 base and V 1 base, and 6 bases lay outside the gene matches. This CDR3 is 18 amino acids long. From germline, CDR1 is SGHVS and CDR2 FNYEAQ. CDR3 amino acids: CASSLVAGGPVSYNEQFF. Here the CDR3 DNA reads TGTGCCAGCAGCTTAGTAGCGGGGGGGCCCGTTTCCTACAATGAGCAGTTCTTC.

V is TRBV7-2 and J is TRBJ2-1, with TRBD1 identical over 9 bases. CDR1 SGHTA and CDR2 FQGNSA come from the germline V gene. V lost 2 bases, J lost 6 bases, and 5 bases stayed unmatched. The CDR3 totals 15 residues. CDR3 loop: CASSLWGQGINEQFF. The CDR3 DNA is TGTGCCAGCAGCTTATGGGGACAGGGCATCAATGAGCAGTTCTTC.

The chain links TRBV2 to TRBJ2-3; D unresolved. The CDR3 sequence is 13 residues long. V was shortened by 7 bases and J by 1 base, with 9 bases between the two germline ends. Per the germline V gene, CDR1 is SNHLY and CDR2 is FYNNEI. The CDR3 is CASNIQGTDTQYF. The CDR3 DNA reads as TGTGCCAGCAATATACAAGGCACAGATACGCAGTATTTT.

V gene TRBV7-2 combines with J gene TRBJ2-1; 8 bases match TRBD2. The CDR3 consists of 17 residues. Germline assignment: CDR1 SGHTA and CDR2 FQGNSA. V lost 2 bases and J lost 8; bases outside the gene matches: 14. CDR3 protein: CASSLRPRRGARHEQFF. The DNA of the CDR3 is TGTGCCAGCAGCTTACGGCCGCGGCGGGGGGCCCGCCATGAGCAGTTCTTC.

Details on this clone: A junction end diverges from the germline sequence, so it may reflect a read error. The chain has TRBV18 and TRBJ2-6, with 7 bases identical to TRBD1. Germline CDR1 and CDR2: KGHSH and LQKENI. The CDR3 has 15 amino acids. CDR3 region: CASSPQGTGANVLTF. The DNA for the CDR3 is TGTGCCAGCTCGCCACAGGGGACTGGGGCCAACGTCCTGACTTTC.

This chain connects TRBV3-1 (or the pseudogene TRBV3-2) to TRBJ2-1, with 10 bases that match TRBD2. The CDR3 spans 15 residues. After removal of 5 bases from V and 4 bases from J, the junction contained 5 bases not matched to a gene. Germline V gene lookup returns CDR1 LGHDT and CDR2 YNNKEL (reference sequence). CDR3 sequence: CASSVSSGGYNEQFF. The CDR3 DNA is TGTGCCAGCAGCGTCAGTAGCGGGGGGTACAATGAGCAGTTCTTC.

The chain recombines TRBV24-1 with TRBJ2-7, with TRBD1 matching 8 bases. V gave up 4 bases and J gave up 5 bases; unmatched junction bases: 0. This CDR3 is built from 12 residues. Germline assignment: CDR1 KGHDR and CDR2 SFDVKD. The CDR3 bases are TGTGCCACCAGTGACAGGGGGCACGAGCAGTACTTC. Translating gives CATSDRGHEQYF.

This clone has a single count. V is TRBV30 and J is TRBJ2-5; D not certain. Germline CDR1 and CDR2: GTSNPN and SVGIG (reference sequence). V was cut by 4 bases and J by 5 bases, with 5 bases left in between. The CDR3 has 10 amino acids. CDR3 sequence (DNA): TGTGCCTGGATGGGCGAGACCCAGTACTTC. Translating it yields CAWMGETQYF. Variable domain in full (rest from reference TRBV30 and TRBJ2-5): SQTIHQWPATLVQPVGSPLSLECTVEGTSNPNLYWYRQAAGRGLQLLFYSVGIGQISSEVPQNLSASRPQDRQFILSSKKLLLSDSGFYLCAWMGETQYFGPGTRLLVL.

The gene calls are TRBV30 and TRBJ1-2; 8 bases line up with TRBD1. The germline V gene encodes CDR1 GTSNPN and CDR2 SVGIG (reference sequence). J gave up 4 bases and V 4 bases, and 11 bases lay outside the gene matches. The CDR3 runs to 15 residues. CDR3 nucleotides: TGTGCCTGGACCTCGGGACAGGACTACTTCTATGGCTACACCTTC. Its protein product is CAWTSGQDYFYGYTF.

V is TRBV5-5 and J is TRBJ1-2, with 7 bases fitting TRBD1. The J segment lost 4 bases and the V segment lost 2 bases, leaving 5 bases of the junction unmatched. This CDR3 is built from 14 residues. Germline V gives CDR1 SGHKS, CDR2 YYEKEE (reference sequence). Written as DNA, the CDR3 is TGTGCCAGCAGCTTCGGGACAGTAAGCTATGGCTACACCTTC. Protein sequence: CASSFGTVSYGYTF.

The rearrangement uses TRBV6-5 and TRBJ1-4; D might be TRBD1 (5 bases). Trimming left V 5 bases short and J 7 bases short, with 17 bases between. The CDR3 has 15 amino acids. Germline loops: CDR1 MNHEY, CDR2 SVGAGI. CDR3 sequence reads: CASSPSGGWSEKLFF. The CDR3 region has the DNA TGTGCCAGCAGTCCTTCGGGGGGTTGGAGTGAAAAACTGTTTTTT.